This entry lists 30 T cell receptor beta chains sequenced from one sample in a study of T cells in severe cutaneous drug reactions. The donors had carbamazepine-induced Stevens-Johnson syndrome or toxic epidermal necrolysis. TCR subtype-specific primers in iRepertoire multiplex PCR prepared libraries for bulk and single-cell sequencing. TCRdb re-called the multiplex PCR reads and gives one entry per CDR3 protein, without DNA. Its table records 4,000 or so distinct CDR3 sequences. The sample consisted of PBMCs. These receptors all come from a human donor with Stevens-Johnson syndrome, a severe cutaneous drug reaction.

This clonotype registers medium-sized by frequency. The chain joins TRBV29-1 to TRBJ2-1; there is no DNA to check the TCRdb D call of TRBD2. The CDR3 spans 15 residues. Germline CDR1 SQVTM, CDR2 ANQGSEA. The CDR3 protein is CSVEIAGVPYNEQFF.

The chain couples TRBV3-1 to TRBJ2-7; TCRdb lists TRBD2, though no DNA is available to test this call. Looked up from germline, CDR1 is LGHDT and CDR2 is YNNKEL (reference sequence). This CDR3 has 14 amino acids. The CDR3 reads CASSPQREGYEQYF.

J is TRBJ2-1 and V is TRBV28; the TCRdb call, TRBD1, lacks DNA for checking. This CDR3 spans 18 amino acids. Germline V gives CDR1 MDHEN, CDR2 SYDVKM. CDR3 amino acids: CASSPSYGPGQGPHEQFF.

The chain carries TRBV6-2 or TRBV6-3 and TRBJ2-7. This CDR3 is 11 amino acids long. The germline V gene encodes CDR1 MNHEY and CDR2 SVGEGT. The CDR3 here is CASSPSKEQYF.

This clonotype is labeled medium-sized based on frequency. The rearrangement links TRBV18 to TRBJ1-1. This CDR3 is 13 amino acids long. CDR1 and CDR2 (germline): KGHSH, LQKENI. The CDR3 spells CASSPGEGSRAFF.

This chain connects TRBV30 to TRBJ1-1; the D call of TRBD1 rests on TCRdb alone, since no DNA is present to check it. Germline V gives CDR1 GTSNPN, CDR2 SVGIG (reference sequence). This CDR3 has 12 residues. The CDR3 is CAWSWGGTEAFF.

The rearrangement uses TRBV12-3 or TRBV12-4 and TRBJ1-6. This CDR3 is built from 16 residues. The CDR3 region is CASSLGPSSYNSPLHF.

The chain's CDR3 is CASSLFGGEGNQPQHF. The chain joins TRBV28 to TRBJ1-5. The CDR3 consists of 16 residues. Looked up from germline, CDR1 is MDHEN and CDR2 is SYDVKM.

The genes are TRBV4-1 and TRBJ1-2; lacking DNA, the TRBD1 call made by TCRdb goes unchecked. Germline V gene data show CDR1 as MGHRA and CDR2 as YSYEKL. CDR3 length: 13 amino acids. Here the CDR3 reads CASSQGQLYGYTF.

The V call is TRBV5-1, the J call TRBJ2-5; as DNA is missing, the TRBD1 call by TCRdb cannot be tested. CDR1 is SGHRS, CDR2 YFSETQ, per germline. This CDR3 region has 13 residues. This chain's CDR3 is CASGSAQLETQYF.

V usage is TRBV19 and J usage is TRBJ2-6; TCRdb designates TRBD1, a call that cannot be tested without DNA. The CDR3 is 18 residues long. Germline V lookup: CDR1 LNHDA, CDR2 SQIVND (reference sequence). CDR3 residues: CASNTPGTGSSGANVLTF.

The CDR3 loop reads CASRTGLVSYNEQFF. The genes are TRBV5-1 and TRBJ2-1; checking the TCRdb D call of TRBD2 is not possible without DNA. Germline lookup yields CDR1 SGHRS and CDR2 YFSETQ. The CDR3 totals 15 residues.

In terms of frequency, this clonotype is medium-sized. The chain has TRBV28 and TRBJ1-1; TCRdb's D gene call, TRBD1, goes unchecked for lack of DNA. CDR3 length equals 16 residues. Per the germline V gene, CDR1 is MDHEN and CDR2 is SYDVKM. CDR3 residues: CASSPGGQGRFTEAFF.

The rearrangement links TRBV12-3 or TRBV12-4 to TRBJ1-1; TCRdb outputs TRBD1, but without DNA this stays unchecked. The CDR3 extends over 12 amino acids. CDR3 amino acids: CASSGDSTEAFF.

This clonotype is labeled medium-sized (0.01 to 0.1%) based on frequency. The chain recombines TRBV2 with TRBJ2-1; TCRdb lists TRBD2, though no DNA is available to test this call. In germline, CDR1 is SNHLY, CDR2 FYNNEI. There are 16 residues in the CDR3. The CDR3 region is CASSALVAGVLNEQFF. Complete variable domain (other parts from reference TRBV2 and TRBJ2-1): EPEVTQTPSHQVTQMGQEVILRCVPISNHLYFYWYRQILGQKVEFLVSFYNNEISEKSEIFDDQFSVERPDGSNFTLKIRSTKLEDSAMYFCASSALVAGVLNEQFFGPGTRLTVL.

According to its frequency, this clonotype is medium-sized. V is TRBV7-2 and J is TRBJ1-5. This CDR3 is built from 13 residues. Germline CDR1 and CDR2: SGHTA and FQGNSA. The chain's CDR3 is CASSLERFQPQHF.

This rearrangement joins TRBV5-1 to TRBJ1-5. Germline V gene sequence: CDR1 SGHRS, CDR2 YFSETQ. The CDR3 loop spans 14 amino acids. The CDR3: CASSLVGGSQPQHF. Full variable domain (outside the CDR3, taken from reference TRBV5-1 and TRBJ1-5): KAGVTQTPRYLIKTRGQQVTLSCSPISGHRSVSWYQQTPGQGLQFLFEYFSETQRNKGNFPGRFSGRQFSNSRSEMNVSTLELGDSALYLCASSLVGGSQPQHFGDGTRLSIL.

The chain employs TRBV20-1 and TRBJ2-3; the D call of TRBD2 rests on TCRdb alone, since no DNA is present to check it. Germline V lookup: CDR1 DFQATT, CDR2 SNEGSKA (reference sequence). The CDR3 totals 16 residues. The CDR3 region is CSATSTAGGITDTQYF.

This chain joins TRBV4-1 and TRBJ1-2; TCRdb's assignment of TRBD1 cannot be checked, as there is no DNA. The V gene's germline CDR1 is MGHRA and CDR2 YSYEKL. The CDR3 length is 13 residues. CDR3 protein: CASSRGQNYGYTF.

This sequence joins TRBV3-1 and TRBJ1-1; the TCRdb D gene call, TRBD1, has no DNA to confirm it. This CDR3 contains 13 residues. Germline V gives CDR1 LGHDT, CDR2 YNNKEL (reference sequence). CDR3 protein: CASSLRDNTEAFF.

The chain has TRBV7-9 and TRBJ2-7; absent DNA, TCRdb's TRBD2 call cannot be checked. Germline CDR1 is SEHNR and CDR2 is FQNEAQ (reference sequence). The CDR3 consists of 13 residues. The CDR3 here is CASSPMGGNEQYF. Together with reference TRBV7-9 and TRBJ2-7, the CDR3 gives the full variable domain: DTGVSQNPRHKITKRGQNVTFRCDPISEHNRLYWYRQTLGQGPEFLTYFQNEAQLEKSRLLSDRFSAERPKGSFSTLEIQRTEQGDSAMYLCASSPMGGNEQYFGPGTRLTVT.

The chain links TRBV7-9 to TRBJ2-1; there is no DNA to check the TCRdb D call of TRBD2. The CDR3 runs 15 residues. CDR1 and CDR2 (germline): SEHNR, FQNEAQ (reference sequence). The CDR3 sequence is CASSLRGSGRPEQFF.

The chain employs TRBV5-1 and TRBJ2-1; no DNA is available, so the TRBD1 call from TCRdb remains unchecked. CDR3 size: 13 residues. From germline, CDR1 is SGHRS and CDR2 YFSETQ. CDR3 sequence reads: CASSPGTYNEQFF. The full variable domain, with the rest looked up from reference TRBV5-1 and TRBJ2-1, is KAGVTQTPRYLIKTRGQQVTLSCSPISGHRSVSWYQQTPGQGLQFLFEYFSETQRNKGNFPGRFSGRQFSNSRSEMNVSTLELGDSALYLCASSPGTYNEQFFGPGTRLTVL.

The V and J genes are TRBV5-1 and TRBJ2-7; there is no DNA to check the TCRdb D call of TRBD2. CDR3 size: 14 residues. Germline lookup yields CDR1 SGHRS and CDR2 YFSETQ. The CDR3: CASSVGLAGEVQYF.

V and J are TRBV7-2 and TRBJ2-6; the TCRdb call, TRBD1, lacks DNA for checking. Germline values: CDR1 SGHTA, CDR2 FQGNSA. The CDR3 has 20 residues. The CDR3 region is CASSLVHRIDFYSGANVLTF. The full variable domain, with the rest looked up from reference TRBV7-2 and TRBJ2-6, is GAGVSQSPSNKVTEKGKDVELRCDPISGHTALYWYRQSLGQGLEFLIYFQGNSAPDKSGLPSDRFSAERTGGSVSTLTIQRTQQEDSAVYLCASSLVHRIDFYSGANVLTFGAGSRLTVL.

The chain is built from TRBV27 and TRBJ2-7; without DNA, the TCRdb call of TRBD1 cannot be checked. Germline V gene lookup returns CDR1 MNHEY and CDR2 SMNVEV (reference sequence). This CDR3 contains 17 residues. The CDR3 region is CASSPPRSVMPHIGQYF.

The rearrangement joins TRBV20-1 to TRBJ2-1; TCRdb indicates TRBD2, and absent DNA this call remains unverified. The germline CDR1 and CDR2 sequences are DFQATT and SNEGSKA (reference sequence). This CDR3 comprises 13 residues. CDR3 amino acids: CSAVAGGPYEQFF.

V gene TRBV19 combines with J gene TRBJ1-4. Germline values: CDR1 LNHDA, CDR2 SQIVND (reference sequence). CDR3 size: 16 residues. CDR3 sequence reads: CASSIRDFATNEKLFF. Drawing the rest from reference TRBV19 and TRBJ1-4, the complete variable domain is DGGITQSPKYLFRKEGQNVTLSCEQNLNHDAMYWYRQDPGQGLRLIYYSQIVNDFQKGDIAEGYSVSREKKESFPLTVTSAQKNPTAFYLCASSIRDFATNEKLFFGSGTQLSVL.

The V gene is TRBV19, the J gene TRBJ2-1; the D call from TCRdb, TRBD2, cannot be confirmed without DNA. CDR1 is LNHDA and CDR2 is SQIVND in the germline V gene (reference sequence). The CDR3 is made up of 15 amino acids. CDR3 amino acids: CASSRPSGRGYEQFF.

This clonotype ranks as medium-sized (0.01 to 0.1%) in terms of frequency. The rearrangement uses TRBV29-1 and TRBJ1-5. The CDR3 consists of 13 residues. Germline CDR1 SQVTM, CDR2 ANQGSEA. The CDR3 loop reads CSVELEANQPQHF.